This paragraph covers one T cell receptor beta chain sequence. Its specificity is unknown. With 60 Vbeta and 13 Jbeta primers, the PCR was carried out. Data came from immunoSEQ multiplex PCR; TCRdb stores just in-frame clones and leaves some out. The sample has 200,000 to 250,000 clones; roughly 82% are singletons. This entry is derived from a study of cytomegalovirus exposure and HLA in healthy donors. The overall study: Around 87 million unique TCRs, all from HLA-typed donors, were included in an early release of the data.

Germline V gives CDR1 ENHRY, CDR2 SYGVKD. The CDR3 loop spans 15 amino acids. The ends were cut back, 4 bases at V and 0 bases at J, with 10 bases in the middle. Study outcomes and limitations: Using a false discovery rate of 0.05, a later analysis showed that 16,000 or so TCR beta sequences were associated with HLA alleles. Later work found most CMV-associated TCR beta chains apparently HLA-restricted. Several top significant clusters appeared, in a later analysis, to be linked to common viral pathogens.

The sequenced sample consisted of PBMCs. The clonotype was recovered from a woman aged 40 to 50 in good health and CMV-seropositive. This chain connects TRBV10-3 to TRBJ1-3, with D hard to call. The CDR3 DNA reads TGTGCCATCAGTGCTGCGCTGAGCTCTGGAAACACCATATATTTT. It is translated as CAISAALSSGNTIYF.